This TCR beta chain originates from a study of blood T cell repertoires in COVID-19. Study background: From the United States, Italy and Spain came samples of acute and convalescent COVID-19. Sample material is recorded as cDNA or gDNA derived from T cells, B-cell-depleted T cells, or PBMCs.

Seattle's cohort entered during active infection and was followed longitudinally. CDR3 length equals 14 residues. Germline lookup yields CDR1 SQVTM and CDR2 ANQGSEA. V shed 1 base, J shed 4 bases, and the junction held 2 bases outside the gene matches. Original analysis: Reference gene primer amplification in the assay estimated nucleated cell counts. TCRdb's copy holds only in-frame clones and misses some; the assay was immunoSEQ multiplex PCR. Clone size and the V and J calls come from that table; the DNA yielded D and trimming. The sample includes about 300,000 clones, approximately 89% of them seen just once.

The source of this sequence is a woman aged 25 to 39 with COVID-19, enrolled during active disease. This chain uses TRBV29-1 with TRBJ2-7, with TRBD2 matching 12 bases. The specimen was peripheral blood. The CDR3 DNA reads TGCAGCGTTGAAGGACTAGCGGGGGTTTACGAGCAGTACTTC. Its translation: CSVEGLAGVYEQYF.